Listed below are T cell receptor beta chains from one sample, sequenced in a study of blood T cell repertoires in COVID-19. Here immunoSEQ multiplex PCR was the method, and the copy in TCRdb shows in-frame clones only, minus some. The table includes around 270,000 clones, about four fifths detected once. The sequenced sample was peripheral blood. The receptor set was obtained from a middle-aged woman who had recovered from COVID-19. The CDR3 runs from the conserved cysteine through the conserved F or W. The D gene is left open where the match is weak. Only some rows state a clone size, as once, few, many or a class for expanded clones.

D: NA; length: 15; V: TRBV10-2; size: NA; J: TRBJ2-7; DNA: TGCGCCAGCAGTGATGGAGTAGCAAATTCCTACGAGCAGTACTTC; CDR3: CASSDGVANSYEQYF
D: NA; length: 12; V: TRBV19; size: NA; J: TRBJ1-2; DNA: TGTGCCAGTAGCCAGGGAATTTCTGGCTACACCTTC; CDR3: CASSQGISGYTF
D: TRBD1; length: 14; V: TRBV3-1/TRBV3-2; size: NA; J: TRBJ2-5; DNA: TGTGCCAGCAGCCTCGCCCAGGGGGCGGAGACCCAGTACTTC; CDR3: CASSLAQGAETQYF
D: TRBD2; length: 12; V: TRBV10-2; size: NA; J: TRBJ2-1; DNA: TGCGCCAGTCTCGGGGGGGCGGTTGAGCAGTTCTTC; CDR3: CASLGGAVEQFF
D: NA; length: 16; V: TRBV6-1; size: NA; J: TRBJ1-3; DNA: TGTGCCAGCAGTGAATTAGTAAGCCTCTCTGGAAACACCATATATTTT; CDR3: CASSELVSLSGNTIYF
D: NA; length: 12; V: TRBV29-1; size: NA; J: TRBJ1-3; DNA: TGCAGCGTCCAGGCGTCTGGAAACACCATATATTTT; CDR3: CSVQASGNTIYF
D: NA; length: 13; V: TRBV5-1; size: NA; J: TRBJ1-2; DNA: TGCGCCAGCAGCGGCCCCAACTGGGCGGGCTACACCTTC; CDR3: CASSGPNWAGYTF
D: NA; length: 14; V: TRBV3-1/TRBV3-2; size: NA; J: TRBJ1-4; DNA: TGTGCCAGCAGCCCTCCTGCAACTAATGAAAAACTGTTTTTT; CDR3: CASSPPATNEKLFF
D: TRBD2; length: 13; V: TRBV7-3; size: NA; J: TRBJ2-2; DNA: TGTGCCAGCAGCCCCGGGAGGACCGGGGAGCTGTTTTTT; CDR3: CASSPGRTGELFF
D: TRBD1; length: 14; V: TRBV7-8; size: many; J: TRBJ1-4; DNA: TGTGCCAGCAGCTCACAACAGGGGTTTGAAAAACTGTTTTTT; CDR3: CASSSQQGFEKLFF
D: TRBD1; length: 15; V: TRBV10-3; size: NA; J: TRBJ1-1; DNA: TGTGCCATCTTCCTAACGGGACAGAAAAGCACTGAAGCTTTCTTT; CDR3: CAIFLTGQKSTEAFF
D: NA; length: 14; V: TRBV6-5; size: NA; J: TRBJ1-4; DNA: TGTGCCAGCAGTTACGGGCAGGAGGAGGAAAAACTGTTTTTT; CDR3: CASSYGQEEEKLFF
D: TRBD1; length: 18; V: TRBV28; size: once; J: TRBJ1-4; DNA: TGTGCCAGCAGTTTCCTCGGGACAGTCTTCGACCAACGGGGAAAACTGTTTTTT; CDR3: CASSFLGTVFDQRGKLFF
D: NA; length: 15; V: TRBV14; size: NA; J: TRBJ2-2; DNA: TGTGCCAGCAGCCGGACAGACAAGAACACCGGGGAGCTGTTTTTT; CDR3: CASSRTDKNTGELFF
D: TRBD1; length: 14; V: TRBV5-6; size: NA; J: TRBJ2-7; DNA: TGTGCCAGCAGCTTGAAACAGGGGGCAGGCGAGCAGTACTTC; CDR3: CASSLKQGAGEQYF
D: NA; length: 15; V: TRBV6-5; size: NA; J: TRBJ1-5; DNA: TGTGCCAGCAGTTGGGGGGGAGGCAGCAATCAGCCCCAGCATTTT; CDR3: CASSWGGGSNQPQHF
D: NA; length: 14; V: TRBV5-1; size: NA; J: TRBJ2-7; DNA: TGCGCCAGCAGCCTCTGGGGCTCCCCGAACGAGCAGTACTTC; CDR3: CASSLWGSPNEQYF
D: TRBD1; length: 14; V: TRBV5-1; size: few; J: TRBJ1-1; DNA: TGCGCCAGCAGCCCACAGGGGATCTCTACTGAAGCTTTCTTT; CDR3: CASSPQGISTEAFF
D: NA; length: 13; V: TRBV30; size: few; J: TRBJ1-5; DNA: TGTGCCTGGAGTGAACAGGCTAATCAGCCCCAGCATTTT; CDR3: CAWSEQANQPQHF
D: TRBD1; length: 16; V: TRBV4-1; size: NA; J: TRBJ2-1; DNA: TGCGCCAGCAGCCAAGTCCCGGGACAGGGGGGCAATGAGCAGTTCTTC; CDR3: CASSQVPGQGGNEQFF
D: NA; length: 15; V: TRBV9; size: NA; J: TRBJ2-5; DNA: TGTGCCAGCAGCGTAGGCGTGAGGCGCCAAGAGACCCAGTACTTC; CDR3: CASSVGVRRQETQYF
D: NA; length: 16; V: TRBV7-9; size: NA; J: TRBJ1-4; DNA: TGTGCCAGCAGTTCTAGACAGGTGGCAACTAATGAAAAACTGTTTTTT; CDR3: CASSSRQVATNEKLFF
D: TRBD1; length: 14; V: TRBV6-1; size: NA; J: TRBJ1-4; DNA: TGTGCCAGCAGTGATAGGGGGCGATATGAAAAACTGTTTTTT; CDR3: CASSDRGRYEKLFF
D: NA; length: 13; V: TRBV6-5; size: NA; J: TRBJ2-2; DNA: TGTGCCAGCAGAATAACAGGGACCGGGGAGCTGTTTTTT; CDR3: CASRITGTGELFF
D: TRBD1; length: 14; V: TRBV7-9; size: NA; J: TRBJ1-6; DNA: TGTGCCAGCAGCTCGGACAGGGAAAATTCACCCCTCCACTTT; CDR3: CASSSDRENSPLHF